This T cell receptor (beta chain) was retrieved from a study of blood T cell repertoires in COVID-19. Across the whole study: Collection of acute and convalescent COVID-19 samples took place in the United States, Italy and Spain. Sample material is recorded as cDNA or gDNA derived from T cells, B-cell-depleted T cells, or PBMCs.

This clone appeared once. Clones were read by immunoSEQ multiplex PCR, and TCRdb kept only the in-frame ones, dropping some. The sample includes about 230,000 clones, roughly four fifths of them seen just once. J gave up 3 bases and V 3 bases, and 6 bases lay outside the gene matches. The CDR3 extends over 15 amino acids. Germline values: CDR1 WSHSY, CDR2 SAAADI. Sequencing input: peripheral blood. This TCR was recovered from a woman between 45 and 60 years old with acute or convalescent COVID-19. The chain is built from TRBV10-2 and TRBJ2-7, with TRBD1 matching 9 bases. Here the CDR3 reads CASSDSGTGSYEQYF. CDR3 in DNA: TGCGCCAGCAGTGATTCCGGGACAGGGAGCTACGAGCAGTACTTC.